This record concerns one T cell receptor beta chain sequence. The CDR3 spans 14 residues. V gave up 4 bases and J gave up 4 bases, with 14 bases separating them. Germline CDR1 is SGDLS and CDR2 is YYNGEE. The data were obtained in a study of blood T cell repertoires in COVID-19. Enrolled through a virtual design, the participants were between roughly 18 and 90 years of age and came from 24 US areas. The method was immunoSEQ multiplex PCR; TCRdb's version includes in-frame clones alone and lacks a portion of them. The sample yields about 380,000 clones, more than 75% seen once. This clonotype was obtained from a woman aged 25-40 years who had recovered from COVID-19. V gene TRBV9 combines with J gene TRBJ2-5, with D perhaps matching TRBD2 (6 bases). Sequencing used PBMCs or T cells enriched from blood (not recorded which). CDR3 DNA: TGTGCCAGCAGCTCTATGCACGGGGGAGAGACCCAGTACTTC. It encodes CASSSMHGGETQYF.